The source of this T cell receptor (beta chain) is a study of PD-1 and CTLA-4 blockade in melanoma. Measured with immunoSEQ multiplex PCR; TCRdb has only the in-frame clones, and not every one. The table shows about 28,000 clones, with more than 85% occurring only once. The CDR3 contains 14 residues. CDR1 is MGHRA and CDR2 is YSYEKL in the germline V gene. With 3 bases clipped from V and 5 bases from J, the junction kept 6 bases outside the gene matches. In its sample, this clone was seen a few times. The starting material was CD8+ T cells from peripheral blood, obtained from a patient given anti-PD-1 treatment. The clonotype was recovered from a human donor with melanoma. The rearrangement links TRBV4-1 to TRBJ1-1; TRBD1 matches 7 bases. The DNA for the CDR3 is TGCGCCAGCAGCCAGAGACAGGGAGGAACTGAAGCTTTCTTT. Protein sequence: CASSQRQGGTEAFF.